Listed below are T cell receptor beta chains from one sample, sequenced in a study of cytomegalovirus exposure and HLA in healthy donors. Only in-frame clones appear in the TCRdb table, and some are missing; sequencing was by immunoSEQ multiplex PCR. Of about 220,000 clones in the sample, around nine tenths were seen once. The sample consisted of PBMCs. The receptors stem from a woman aged 18-29 years in good health and CMV-seronegative. Each CDR3 is given with its conserved first and last residue. Fields, in order: CDR3 protein, CDR3 DNA, D gene, clone size, V gene, J gene. D genes are given only for firm matches. The size entry is marked missing in some rows and otherwise reads once, few, many or a size class.

CDR3 protein: CAWIEVSGGEQYF
CDR3 DNA: TGTGCCTGGATTGAGGTGTCTGGAGGCGAGCAGTACTTC
D gene: -
clone size: -
V gene: TRBV30
J gene: TRBJ2-7

CDR3 protein: CATSTPPSGAPPHHTGELFF
CDR3 DNA: TGTGCCACCAGCACTCCCCCTAGCGGGGCACCTCCCCACCACACCGGGGAGCTGTTTTTT
D gene: TRBD2
clone size: -
V gene: TRBV15
J gene: TRBJ2-2

CDR3 protein: CASSLSGQQTDTQYF
CDR3 DNA: TGTGCCAGCAGTTTATCGGGGCAGCAAACAGATACGCAGTATTTT
D gene: -
clone size: once
V gene: TRBV27
J gene: TRBJ2-3

CDR3 protein: CASSASDRGPEAFF
CDR3 DNA: TGTGCCAGCAGCGCAAGTGACAGGGGCCCTGAAGCTTTCTTT
D gene: TRBD1
clone size: -
V gene: TRBV7-9
J gene: TRBJ1-1

CDR3 protein: CASSQKGLLDPGAGSYEQYF
CDR3 DNA: TGTGCCAGCAGCCAAAAGGGCCTCCTCGACCCTGGGGCCGGCTCCTACGAGCAGTACTTC
D gene: -
clone size: once
V gene: TRBV14
J gene: TRBJ2-7

CDR3 protein: CASSFRGIKEKLFF
CDR3 DNA: TGTGCCAGCAGCTTCAGGGGGATAAAGGAAAAACTGTTTTTT
D gene: TRBD1
clone size: -
V gene: TRBV28
J gene: TRBJ1-4

CDR3 protein: CASSLPAYEQYF
CDR3 DNA: TGTGCCAGCAGCTTGCCCGCCTACGAGCAGTACTTC
D gene: -
clone size: -
V gene: TRBV5-4
J gene: TRBJ2-7

CDR3 protein: CASSTPGLAGGGETQYF
CDR3 DNA: TGTGCCAGTAGTACTCCCGGACTAGCGGGAGGGGGAGAGACCCAGTACTTC
D gene: TRBD2
clone size: -
V gene: TRBV19
J gene: TRBJ2-5

CDR3 protein: CSVGGLGSNTEAFF
CDR3 DNA: TGCAGCGTGGGGGGGCTAGGATCGAACACTGAAGCTTTCTTT
D gene: -
clone size: -
V gene: TRBV29-1
J gene: TRBJ1-1

CDR3 protein: CASSARDQGASGRANEQYF
CDR3 DNA: TGTGCCAGCAGTGCCCGCGATCAGGGCGCTAGCGGGAGGGCCAACGAGCAGTACTTC
D gene: TRBD2
clone size: -
V gene: TRBV6-1
J gene: TRBJ2-7

CDR3 protein: CASSPHLVRDWLRNEQYF
CDR3 DNA: TGTGCCAGCAGCCCTCACCTCGTCCGGGACTGGCTACGAAACGAGCAGTACTTC
D gene: -
clone size: -
V gene: TRBV7-9
J gene: TRBJ2-7

CDR3 protein: CASSEVRAGQPQHF
CDR3 DNA: TGTGCCAGCAGTGAAGTCCGGGCGGGACAGCCCCAGCATTTT
D gene: -
clone size: -
V gene: TRBV6-1
J gene: TRBJ1-5

CDR3 protein: CAWSVRREGGRSPLHF
CDR3 DNA: TGTGCCTGGAGTGTACGGAGGGAAGGTGGGAGGTCACCCCTCCACTTT
D gene: -
clone size: few
V gene: TRBV30
J gene: TRBJ1-6

CDR3 protein: CASREQGASNQPQHF
CDR3 DNA: TGTGCCAGCAGGGAACAGGGGGCCTCCAATCAGCCCCAGCATTTT
D gene: TRBD1
clone size: -
V gene: TRBV28
J gene: TRBJ1-5

CDR3 protein: CASSPLGQFFEQYF
CDR3 DNA: TGTGCCAGCAGCCCTCTCGGACAGTTTTTCGAGCAGTACTTC
D gene: -
clone size: -
V gene: TRBV28
J gene: TRBJ2-7

CDR3 protein: CATKGPQGLTEAFF
CDR3 DNA: TGTGCTACTAAGGGCCCTCAGGGGCTAACGGAAGCTTTCTTT
D gene: -
clone size: -
V gene: TRBV27
J gene: TRBJ1-1

CDR3 protein: CASSPTTGTETPLHF
CDR3 DNA: TGTGCCAGCTCACCAACAACCGGGACAGAGACACCCCTCCACTTT
D gene: TRBD1
clone size: once
V gene: TRBV18
J gene: TRBJ1-6

CDR3 protein: CASAHRDQGYEQYF
CDR3 DNA: TGTGCCAGCGCCCATCGTGACCAGGGCTACGAGCAGTACTTC
D gene: -
clone size: many
V gene: TRBV7-8
J gene: TRBJ2-7

CDR3 protein: CASSPGQWGQPQHF
CDR3 DNA: TGCGCCAGCAGCCCGGGACAGTGGGGCCAGCCCCAGCATTTT
D gene: TRBD1
clone size: -
V gene: TRBV5-1
J gene: TRBJ1-5

CDR3 protein: CSVDGQGSSGYTF
CDR3 DNA: TGCAGCGTTGATGGACAGGGTTCTTCTGGCTACACCTTC
D gene: TRBD1
clone size: -
V gene: TRBV29-1
J gene: TRBJ1-2

CDR3 protein: CASRATDEAFF
CDR3 DNA: TGTGCCAGCAGAGCGACTGATGAAGCTTTCTTT
D gene: -
clone size: -
V gene: TRBV6-1
J gene: TRBJ1-1

CDR3 protein: CASSGRARDTGANVLTF
CDR3 DNA: TGTGCCAGCAGTGGAAGGGCCAGGGATACTGGGGCCAACGTCCTGACTTTC
D gene: -
clone size: -
V gene: TRBV6-1
J gene: TRBJ2-6

CDR3 protein: CASSTGYPEQYF
CDR3 DNA: TGTGCCAGCAGTACAGGGTACCCCGAGCAGTACTTC
D gene: -
clone size: -
V gene: TRBV28
J gene: TRBJ2-7

CDR3 protein: CASSLTQGLTEAFF
CDR3 DNA: TGTGCCAGCAGCTTGACACAGGGGCTCACTGAAGCTTTCTTT
D gene: TRBD1
clone size: -
V gene: TRBV7-2
J gene: TRBJ1-1

CDR3 protein: CATSRNFWETQYF
CDR3 DNA: TGTGCCACCAGCAGAAACTTCTGGGAGACCCAGTACTTC
D gene: -
clone size: -
V gene: TRBV15
J gene: TRBJ2-5

CDR3 protein: CASSGSQETQYF
CDR3 DNA: TGTGCCAGCAGTGGGAGTCAAGAGACCCAGTACTTC
D gene: -
clone size: -
V gene: TRBV5-4
J gene: TRBJ2-5

CDR3 protein: CAWSAPKPGPTGGVGNSPLHF
CDR3 DNA: TGTGCCTGGAGTGCCCCCAAACCGGGACCGACGGGGGGGGTGGGTAATTCACCCCTCCACTTT
D gene: -
clone size: -
V gene: TRBV30
J gene: TRBJ1-6

CDR3 protein: CASSLDVGQSKEKLFF
CDR3 DNA: TGTGCCAGCAGCTTGGACGTGGGACAGAGTAAGGAAAAACTGTTTTTT
D gene: TRBD1
clone size: -
V gene: TRBV5-4
J gene: TRBJ1-4

CDR3 protein: CASTTTGAGNTEAFF
CDR3 DNA: TGTGCCAGTACTACGACAGGGGCAGGGAACACTGAAGCTTTCTTT
D gene: TRBD1
clone size: -
V gene: TRBV19
J gene: TRBJ1-1

CDR3 protein: CASSRRGDGYTF
CDR3 DNA: TGTGCCAGTAGTCGCAGGGGCGATGGCTACACCTTC
D gene: -
clone size: once
V gene: TRBV19
J gene: TRBJ1-2

CDR3 protein: CAISPGTEAFF
CDR3 DNA: TGTGCCATCAGTCCCGGCACTGAAGCTTTCTTT
D gene: -
clone size: -
V gene: TRBV10-3
J gene: TRBJ1-1

CDR3 protein: CASSQEPLRRTGELFF
CDR3 DNA: TGCGCCAGCAGCCAAGAGCCCCTTAGGCGGACCGGGGAGCTGTTTTTT
D gene: -
clone size: -
V gene: TRBV4-1
J gene: TRBJ2-2

CDR3 protein: CASSPGQTYNNEQFF
CDR3 DNA: TGTGCCAGCAGCCCGGGACAAACATATAACAATGAGCAGTTCTTC
D gene: -
clone size: -
V gene: TRBV7-8
J gene: TRBJ2-1